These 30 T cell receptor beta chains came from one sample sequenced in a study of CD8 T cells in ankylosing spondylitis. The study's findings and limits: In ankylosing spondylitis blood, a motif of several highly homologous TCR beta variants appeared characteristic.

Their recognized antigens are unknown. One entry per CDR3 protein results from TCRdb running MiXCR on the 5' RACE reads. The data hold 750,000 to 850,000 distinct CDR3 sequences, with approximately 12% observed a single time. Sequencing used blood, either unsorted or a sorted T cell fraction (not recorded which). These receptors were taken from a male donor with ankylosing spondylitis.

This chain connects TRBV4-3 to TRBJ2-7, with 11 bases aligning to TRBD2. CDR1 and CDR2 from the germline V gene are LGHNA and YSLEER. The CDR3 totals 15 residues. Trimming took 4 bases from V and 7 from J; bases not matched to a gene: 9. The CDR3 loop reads CASSPNLAGGREQYF. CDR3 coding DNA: TGCGCCAGCAGCCCGAATCTAGCGGGGGGACGGGAGCAGTACTTC.

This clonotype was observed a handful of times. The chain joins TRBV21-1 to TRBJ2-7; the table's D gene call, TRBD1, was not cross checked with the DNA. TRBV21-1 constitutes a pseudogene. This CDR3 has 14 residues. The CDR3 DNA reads TGTGCCAGCAGCCCCGGGACAGGGATTAACGAGCAGTACTTC. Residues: CASSPGTGINEQYF.

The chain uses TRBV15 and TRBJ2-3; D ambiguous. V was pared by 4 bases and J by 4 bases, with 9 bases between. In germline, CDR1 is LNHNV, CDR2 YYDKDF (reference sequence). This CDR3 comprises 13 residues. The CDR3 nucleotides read TGTGCCACCAGCATCCGGTGGGCAGATACGCAGTATTTT. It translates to CATSIRWADTQYF. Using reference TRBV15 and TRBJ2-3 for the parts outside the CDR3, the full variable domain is DAMVIQNPRYQVTQFGKPVTLSCSQTLNHNVMYWYQQKSSQAPKLLFHYYDKDFNNEADTPDNFQSRRPNTSFCFLDIRSPGLGDTAMYLCATSIRWADTQYFGPGTRLTVL.

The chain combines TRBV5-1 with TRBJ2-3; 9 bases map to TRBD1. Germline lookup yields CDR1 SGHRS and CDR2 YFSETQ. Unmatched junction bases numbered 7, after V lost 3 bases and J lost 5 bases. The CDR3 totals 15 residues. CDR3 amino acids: CASSSTGGAGDTQYF. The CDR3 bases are TGCGCCAGCAGCTCTACAGGGGGCGCAGGAGATACGCAGTATTTT.

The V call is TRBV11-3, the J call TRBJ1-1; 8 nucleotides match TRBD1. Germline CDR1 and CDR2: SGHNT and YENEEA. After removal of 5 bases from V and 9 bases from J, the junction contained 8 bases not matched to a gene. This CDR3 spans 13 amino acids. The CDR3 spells CASSPSQGAKAFF. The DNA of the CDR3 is TGTGCCAGCAGCCCAAGTCAGGGGGCAAAAGCTTTCTTT.

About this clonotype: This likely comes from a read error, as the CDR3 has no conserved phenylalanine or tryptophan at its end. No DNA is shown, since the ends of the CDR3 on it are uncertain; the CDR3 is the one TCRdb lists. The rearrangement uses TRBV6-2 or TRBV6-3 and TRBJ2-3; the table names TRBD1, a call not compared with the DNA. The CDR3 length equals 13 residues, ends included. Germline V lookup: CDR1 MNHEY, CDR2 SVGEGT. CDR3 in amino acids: CASSYSNTGPMQP.

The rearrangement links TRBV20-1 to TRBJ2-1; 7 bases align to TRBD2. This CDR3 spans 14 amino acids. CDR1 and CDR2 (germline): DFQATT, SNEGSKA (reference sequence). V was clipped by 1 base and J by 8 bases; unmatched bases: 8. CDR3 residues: CSARATSRGDEQFF. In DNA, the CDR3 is TGCAGTGCTAGAGCCACTAGCCGGGGGGATGAGCAGTTCTTC.

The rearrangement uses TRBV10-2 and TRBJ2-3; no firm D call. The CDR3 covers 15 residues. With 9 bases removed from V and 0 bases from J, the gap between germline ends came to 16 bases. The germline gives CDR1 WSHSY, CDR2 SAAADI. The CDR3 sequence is CARPTLVYSTDTQYF. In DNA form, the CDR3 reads TGCGCCAGACCGACCCTAGTATATAGCACAGATACGCAGTATTTT.

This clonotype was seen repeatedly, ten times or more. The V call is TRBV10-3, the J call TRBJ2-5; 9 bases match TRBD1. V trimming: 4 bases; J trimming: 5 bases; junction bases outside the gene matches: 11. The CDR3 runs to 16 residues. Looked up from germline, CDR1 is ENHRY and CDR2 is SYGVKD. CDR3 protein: CAISGDPGQGAETQYF. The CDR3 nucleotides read TGTGCCATCAGTGGAGATCCGGGACAGGGTGCGGAGACCCAGTACTTC.

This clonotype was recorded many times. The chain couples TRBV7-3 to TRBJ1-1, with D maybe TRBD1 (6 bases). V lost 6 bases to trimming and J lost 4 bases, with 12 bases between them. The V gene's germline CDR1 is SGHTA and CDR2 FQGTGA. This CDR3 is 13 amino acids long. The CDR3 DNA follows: TGTGCCAGCAGTTTCGTAGGGGGCACTGAAGCTTTCTTT. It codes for CASSFVGGTEAFF.

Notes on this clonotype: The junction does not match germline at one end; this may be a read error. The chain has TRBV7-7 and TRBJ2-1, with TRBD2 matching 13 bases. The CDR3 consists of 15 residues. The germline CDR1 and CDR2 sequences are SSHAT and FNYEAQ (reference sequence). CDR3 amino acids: CASSFGLAGVDEQFF. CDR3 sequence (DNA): TGTGCTAGCAGCTTCGGACTAGCGGGAGTTGATGAGCAGTTCTTC.

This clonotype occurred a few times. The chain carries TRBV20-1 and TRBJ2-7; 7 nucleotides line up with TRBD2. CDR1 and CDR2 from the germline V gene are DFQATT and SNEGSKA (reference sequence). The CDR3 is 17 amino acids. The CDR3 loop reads CSTLSHVRASGSYEQYF. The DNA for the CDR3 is TGCAGCACGTTATCCCACGTGCGGGCTAGCGGCTCCTACGAGCAGTACTTC.

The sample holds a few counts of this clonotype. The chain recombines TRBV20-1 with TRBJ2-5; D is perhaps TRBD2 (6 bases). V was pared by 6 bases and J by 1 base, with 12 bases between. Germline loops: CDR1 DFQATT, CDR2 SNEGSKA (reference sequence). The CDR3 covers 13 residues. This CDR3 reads CSALRLVQETQYF. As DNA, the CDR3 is TGCAGTGCGCTGAGACTAGTCCAAGAGACCCAGTACTTC.

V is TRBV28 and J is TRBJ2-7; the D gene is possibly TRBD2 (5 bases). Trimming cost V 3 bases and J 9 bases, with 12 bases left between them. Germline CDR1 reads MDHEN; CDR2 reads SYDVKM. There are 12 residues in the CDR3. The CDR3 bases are TGTGCCAGCAGTTTGGTTGGACTGGGGCAGTACTTC. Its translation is CASSLVGLGQYF.

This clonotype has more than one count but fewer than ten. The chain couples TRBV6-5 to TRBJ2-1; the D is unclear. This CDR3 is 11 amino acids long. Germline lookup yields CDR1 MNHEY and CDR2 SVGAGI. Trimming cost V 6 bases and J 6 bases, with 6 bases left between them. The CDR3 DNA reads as TGTGCCAGCAGGGGTGTCAATGAGCAGTTCTTC. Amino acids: CASRGVNEQFF.

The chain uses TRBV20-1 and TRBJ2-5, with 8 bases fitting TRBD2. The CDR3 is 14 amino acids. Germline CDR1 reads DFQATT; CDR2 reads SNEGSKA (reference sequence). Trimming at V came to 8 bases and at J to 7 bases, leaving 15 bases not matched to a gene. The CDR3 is CSTRKGLAVGTQYF. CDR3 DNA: TGCAGTACGAGAAAAGGACTAGCAGTCGGGACCCAGTACTTC.

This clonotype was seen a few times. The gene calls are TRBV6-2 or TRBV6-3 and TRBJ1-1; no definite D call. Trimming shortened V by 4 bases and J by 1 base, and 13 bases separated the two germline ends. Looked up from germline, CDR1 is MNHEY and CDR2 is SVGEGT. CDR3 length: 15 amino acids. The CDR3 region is CASSFQNPGNTEAFF. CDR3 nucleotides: TGTGCCAGCAGTTTTCAAAACCCGGGGAACACTGAAGCTTTCTTT.

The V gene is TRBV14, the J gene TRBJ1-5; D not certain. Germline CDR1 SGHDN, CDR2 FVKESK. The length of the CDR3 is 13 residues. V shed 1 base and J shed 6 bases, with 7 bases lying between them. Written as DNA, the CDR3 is TGTGCCAGCAGCCAAGGCCCCTTTCAGCCCCAGCATTTT. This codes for CASSQGPFQPQHF. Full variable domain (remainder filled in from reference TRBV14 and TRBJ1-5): EAGVTQFPSHSVIEKGQTVTLRCDPISGHDNLYWYRRVMGKEIKFLLHFVKESKQDESGMPNNRFLAERTGGTYSTLKVQPAELEDSGVYFCASSQGPFQPQHFGDGTRLSIL.

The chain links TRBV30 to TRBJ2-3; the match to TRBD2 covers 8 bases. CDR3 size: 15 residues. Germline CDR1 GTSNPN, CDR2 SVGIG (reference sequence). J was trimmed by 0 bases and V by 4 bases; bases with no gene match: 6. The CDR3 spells CAWNHGGASTDTQYF. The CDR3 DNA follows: TGTGCCTGGAACCACGGGGGGGCGAGCACAGATACGCAGTATTTT.

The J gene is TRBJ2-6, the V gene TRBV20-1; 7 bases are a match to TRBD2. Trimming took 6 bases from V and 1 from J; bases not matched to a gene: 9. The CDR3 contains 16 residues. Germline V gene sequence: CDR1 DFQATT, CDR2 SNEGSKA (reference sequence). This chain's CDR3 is CSANSRGGSGANVLTF. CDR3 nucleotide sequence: TGCAGTGCCAATTCTAGGGGAGGGTCTGGGGCCAACGTCCTGACTTTC.

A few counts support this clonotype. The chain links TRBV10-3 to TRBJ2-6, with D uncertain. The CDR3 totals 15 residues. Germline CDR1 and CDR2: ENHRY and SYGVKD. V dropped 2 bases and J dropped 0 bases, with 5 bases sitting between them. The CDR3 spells CAISEGTSGANVLTF. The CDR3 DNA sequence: TGTGCCATCAGTGAGGGAACCTCTGGGGCCAACGTCCTGACTTTC.

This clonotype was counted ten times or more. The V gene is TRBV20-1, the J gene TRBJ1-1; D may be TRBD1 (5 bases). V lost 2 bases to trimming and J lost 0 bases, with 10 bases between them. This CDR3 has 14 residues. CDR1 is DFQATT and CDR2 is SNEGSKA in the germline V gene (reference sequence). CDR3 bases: TGCAGTGCTAGAAACCAGGGCATGAACACTGAAGCTTTCTTT. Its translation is CSARNQGMNTEAFF.

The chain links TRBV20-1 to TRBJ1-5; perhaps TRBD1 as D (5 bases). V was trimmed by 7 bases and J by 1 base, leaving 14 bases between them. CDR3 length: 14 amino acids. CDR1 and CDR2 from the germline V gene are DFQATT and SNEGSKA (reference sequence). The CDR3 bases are TGCAGTGGTTCAGGGAGTGGAAGCAATCAGCCCCAGCATTTT. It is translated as CSGSGSGSNQPQHF.

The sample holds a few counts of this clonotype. Here the CDR3 reads CSGGPSPYGYTF. Written as DNA, the CDR3 is TGCAGCGGGGGACCTTCACCTTATGGCTACACCTTC. The rearrangement joins TRBV29-1 to TRBJ1-2; D is possibly TRBD1 (5 bases). Trimming shortened V by 7 bases and J by 5 bases, and 14 bases separated the two germline ends. This CDR3 is 12 amino acids long. Germline CDR1 is SQVTM and CDR2 is ANQGSEA.

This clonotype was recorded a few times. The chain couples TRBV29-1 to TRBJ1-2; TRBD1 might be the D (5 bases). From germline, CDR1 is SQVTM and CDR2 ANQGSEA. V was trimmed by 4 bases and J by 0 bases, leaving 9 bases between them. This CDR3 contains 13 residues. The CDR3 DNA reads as TGCAGCGTTGGTACAGGACCTAACTATGGCTACACCTTC. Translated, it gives CSVGTGPNYGYTF.

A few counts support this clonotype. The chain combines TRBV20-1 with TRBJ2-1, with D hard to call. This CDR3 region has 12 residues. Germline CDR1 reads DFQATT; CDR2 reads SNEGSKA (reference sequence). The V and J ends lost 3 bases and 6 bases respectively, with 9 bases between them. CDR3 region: CSAREQFNEQFF. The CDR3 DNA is TGCAGTGCTAGGGAGCAGTTCAATGAGCAGTTCTTC.

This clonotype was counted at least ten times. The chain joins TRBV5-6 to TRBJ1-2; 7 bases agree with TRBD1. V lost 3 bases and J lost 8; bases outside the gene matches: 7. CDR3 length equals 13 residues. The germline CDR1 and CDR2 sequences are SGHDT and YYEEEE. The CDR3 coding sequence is TGTGCCAGCAGCTCAGACAGGGAGTACGGCTACACCTTC. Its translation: CASSSDREYGYTF.

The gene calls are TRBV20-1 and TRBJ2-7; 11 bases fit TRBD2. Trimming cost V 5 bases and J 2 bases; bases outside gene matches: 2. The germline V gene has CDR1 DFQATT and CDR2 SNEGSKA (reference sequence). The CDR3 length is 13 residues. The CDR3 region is CSAFSGGAYEQYF. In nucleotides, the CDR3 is TGCAGTGCTTTTAGCGGGGGGGCCTACGAGCAGTACTTC.

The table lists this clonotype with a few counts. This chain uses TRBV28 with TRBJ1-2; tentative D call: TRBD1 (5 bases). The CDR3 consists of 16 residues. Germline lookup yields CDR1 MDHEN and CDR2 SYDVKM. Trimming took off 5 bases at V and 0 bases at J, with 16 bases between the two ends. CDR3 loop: CASSHGHLFSNYGYTF. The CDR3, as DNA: TGTGCCAGCAGTCACGGACACCTATTCTCTAACTATGGCTACACCTTC.

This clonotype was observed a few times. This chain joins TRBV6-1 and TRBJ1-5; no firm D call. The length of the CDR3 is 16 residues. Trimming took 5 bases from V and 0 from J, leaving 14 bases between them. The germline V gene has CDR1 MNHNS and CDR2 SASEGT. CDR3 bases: TGTGCCAGCAGTAATCGGGGAGGAAATAGCAATCAGCCCCAGCATTTT. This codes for CASSNRGGNSNQPQHF.